These T cell receptor beta chains were read from a single sample in a study of beta chain features in type 1 diabetes. Assay: immunoSEQ multiplex PCR; the TCRdb copy retains only in-frame clones and omits some. The sample records roughly 610,000 clones, around 16% being singletons. Sequences were obtained from naive CD4+ T cells from blood. These receptors all stem from a man between 18 and 29 years old in good health. CDR3s include the opening cysteine and the closing phenylalanine or tryptophan. Fields, in order: V gene, clone size, J gene, D gene, CDR3 protein, CDR3 DNA. A D gene is named only where the DNA matches it firmly. The size entry is marked missing in some rows and otherwise reads once, few, many or a size class.

v_gene: TRBV28; abundance: -; j_gene: TRBJ2-1; d_gene: TRBD2; CDR3aa: CASSGGGATYNEQFF; CDR3nt: TGTGCCAGCAGCGGCGGGGGGGCAACCTACAATGAGCAGTTCTTC
v_gene: TRBV9; abundance: few; j_gene: TRBJ2-2; d_gene: TRBD1; CDR3aa: CASSGRRQGSTGELFF; CDR3nt: TGTGCCAGCAGCGGCCGTAGACAGGGTTCGACCGGGGAGCTGTTTTTT
v_gene: TRBV5-1; abundance: few; j_gene: TRBJ2-1; d_gene: -; CDR3aa: CASSFYNEQFF; CDR3nt: TGCGCCAGCAGCTTCTACAATGAGCAGTTCTTC
v_gene: TRBV19; abundance: -; j_gene: TRBJ2-7; d_gene: TRBD1; CDR3aa: CASSLRTGTSYEQYF; CDR3nt: TGTGCCAGTAGTCTCAGGACAGGGACCTCCTACGAGCAGTACTTC
v_gene: TRBV5-6; abundance: -; j_gene: TRBJ2-5; d_gene: -; CDR3aa: CASSLRRSGETQYF; CDR3nt: TGTGCCAGCAGCTTAAGGCGGTCAGGAGAGACCCAGTACTTC
v_gene: TRBV19; abundance: -; j_gene: TRBJ1-2; d_gene: TRBD1; CDR3aa: CASIRHRGGGYTF; CDR3nt: TGTGCCAGTATAAGGCACAGGGGAGGGGGCTACACCTTC
v_gene: TRBV11-2; abundance: -; j_gene: TRBJ1-6; d_gene: -; CDR3aa: CASSARVGNSPLHF; CDR3nt: TGTGCCAGCAGCGCGCGGGTAGGGAATTCACCCCTCCACTTT
v_gene: TRBV7-9; abundance: few; j_gene: TRBJ2-3; d_gene: -; CDR3aa: CASSTSGSTDTQYF; CDR3nt: TGTGCCAGCAGCACAAGCGGGAGCACAGATACGCAGTATTTT
v_gene: TRBV15; abundance: -; j_gene: TRBJ2-2; d_gene: TRBD1; CDR3aa: CATSRPGTGNTGELFF; CDR3nt: TGTGCCACCAGCAGACCCGGGACAGGGAACACCGGGGAGCTGTTTTTT
v_gene: TRBV6-4; abundance: few; j_gene: TRBJ1-6; d_gene: TRBD1; CDR3aa: CASSLNEGAGNSPLHF; CDR3nt: TGTGCCAGCAGTTTAAACGAGGGGGCAGGAAATTCACCCCTCCACTTT
v_gene: TRBV7-3; abundance: few; j_gene: TRBJ1-2; d_gene: TRBD1; CDR3aa: CASSLSGTGIITPYGYTF; CDR3nt: TGTGCCAGCAGCTTATCCGGGACAGGCATCATTACGCCATATGGCTACACCTTC
v_gene: TRBV5-1; abundance: few; j_gene: TRBJ1-2; d_gene: -; CDR3aa: CASSSGAGYGYTF; CDR3nt: TGCGCCAGCAGCTCAGGGGCTGGGTATGGCTACACCTTC
v_gene: TRBV15; abundance: -; j_gene: TRBJ2-1; d_gene: -; CDR3aa: CATSRDPKRSYNEQFF; CDR3nt: TGTGCCACCAGCAGAGATCCAAAACGGTCCTACAATGAGCAGTTCTTC
v_gene: TRBV13; abundance: -; j_gene: TRBJ2-7; d_gene: -; CDR3aa: CASGRLARTYEQYF; CDR3nt: TGTGCCAGCGGGCGTCTAGCGAGGACCTACGAGCAGTACTTC
v_gene: TRBV18; abundance: -; j_gene: TRBJ1-2; d_gene: -; CDR3aa: CASSPKQGPYGYTF; CDR3nt: TGTGCCAGCTCACCGAAGCAGGGCCCCTATGGCTACACCTTC
v_gene: TRBV4-1; abundance: -; j_gene: TRBJ2-4; d_gene: -; CDR3aa: CASSQIGLIAKNIQYF; CDR3nt: TGCGCCAGCAGCCAAATAGGACTAATAGCCAAAAACATTCAGTACTTC
v_gene: TRBV7-9; abundance: few; j_gene: TRBJ1-2; d_gene: -; CDR3aa: CASSFDRNYGYTF; CDR3nt: TGTGCCAGCAGCTTTGACAGGAACTATGGCTACACCTTC
v_gene: TRBV6-5; abundance: -; j_gene: TRBJ2-7; d_gene: -; CDR3aa: CASTPDSSYEQYF; CDR3nt: TGTGCCAGCACCCCGGACAGCTCCTACGAGCAGTACTTC
v_gene: TRBV4-1; abundance: -; j_gene: TRBJ1-2; d_gene: -; CDR3aa: CASSPLFVRTKGGYTF; CDR3nt: TGCGCCAGCAGCCCCCTCTTCGTCAGGACTAAGGGTGGCTACACCTTC
v_gene: TRBV6-1; abundance: -; j_gene: TRBJ1-2; d_gene: TRBD1; CDR3aa: CASSEARGTDGYTF; CDR3nt: TGTGCCAGCAGTGAAGCGCGGGGGACAGACGGCTACACCTTC
v_gene: TRBV10-3; abundance: few; j_gene: TRBJ1-2; d_gene: TRBD1; CDR3aa: CAISREGADYGYTF; CDR3nt: TGTGCCATCAGTCGGGAGGGGGCCGACTATGGCTACACCTTC
v_gene: TRBV14; abundance: few; j_gene: TRBJ2-7; d_gene: -; CDR3aa: CASSKAGLPFQQYF; CDR3nt: TGTGCCAGCAGCAAAGCCGGGCTCCCTTTCCAGCAGTACTTC
v_gene: TRBV9; abundance: few; j_gene: TRBJ2-4; d_gene: -; CDR3aa: CASSLDQGRRNIQYF; CDR3nt: TGTGCCAGCAGCCTCGACCAGGGCCGACGCAACATTCAGTACTTC
v_gene: TRBV5-1; abundance: -; j_gene: TRBJ2-2; d_gene: -; CDR3aa: CASSLRENTGELFF; CDR3nt: TGCGCCAGCAGCTTAAGAGAGAACACCGGGGAGCTGTTTTTT
v_gene: TRBV7-2; abundance: -; j_gene: TRBJ2-1; d_gene: -; CDR3aa: CASSLARLEQFF; CDR3nt: TGTGCCAGCAGCTTAGCTAGGCTCGAGCAGTTCTTC
v_gene: TRBV4-2; abundance: few; j_gene: TRBJ1-2; d_gene: -; CDR3aa: CASSQGVSRQVQGYGYTF; CDR3nt: TGTGCCAGCAGCCAGGGAGTTAGTCGACAGGTCCAGGGGTATGGCTACACCTTC
v_gene: TRBV6-5; abundance: few; j_gene: TRBJ2-1; d_gene: -; CDR3aa: CASSSPRVGEQFF; CDR3nt: TGTGCCAGCAGCTCGCCGAGGGTGGGTGAGCAGTTCTTC